Sequencing of this T cell receptor beta chain was carried out in a study of blood T cell repertoires in COVID-19. This clone was seen more than once but under ten times. Profiling relied on immunoSEQ multiplex PCR, and the TCRdb table lists in-frame clones only, not all of them. The sample contains about 90,000 clones, around 72% of which appear only once. CDR1 MNHNS and CDR2 SASEGT come from the germline V gene. V lost 0 bases and J 12 bases, leaving 9 bases between the germline ends. The CDR3 is 13 amino acids. The chain is built from TRBV6-1 and TRBJ1-6; possibly TRBD1 for D (5 bases). The clonotype originates from an elderly woman with acute or convalescent COVID-19. What was sequenced was peripheral blood. The CDR3 DNA reads TGTGCCAGCAGTGAAGCGGGGGGTGTACCCCTCCACTTT. It is translated as CASSEAGGVPLHF.